A single sample gave rise to the 15 T cell receptor beta chains below, sequenced in a study of naive and memory T cell subsets. The study's findings and limits: Naive repertoires, especially CD8, held a few larger clonotypes, possibly memory cells re-expressing CD45RA.

Both TRBC1 and TRBC2 were covered by a beta constant-region primer of two equimolar oligonucleotides. The ligated cDNA underwent four PCR rounds using SP2 and nested alpha and beta constant-region primers. MiXCR was run by TCRdb on the UMI-ligation and nested PCR reads, yielding one entry per CDR3 protein. Here the sample spans roughly 150,000 distinct CDR3 sequences, approximately 21% being singletons. These receptors have no known antigen. The specimen was naive CD8+ T cells from blood. The source of these receptors is a human donor in good health.

The chain combines TRBV9 with TRBJ2-5; the match to TRBD1 covers 11 bases. V dropped 2 bases and J dropped 4; count of bases not matched to a gene: 7. Germline values: CDR1 SGDLS, CDR2 YYNGEE. The CDR3 has 16 amino acids. Here the CDR3 DNA reads TGTGCCAGCAGCGTTCGGGACAGGGGGATATCAGAGACCCAGTACTTC. This encodes CASSVRDRGISETQYF.

Concerning this clonotype itself: One end of the junction varies from germline; a read error may be responsible. This chain joins TRBV12-3 or TRBV12-4 and TRBJ2-3; no clear D gene. The CDR3 is 14 residues long. The CDR3 DNA reads TGTACCAGCAGTTTGGCAGGTCGCACAGATACGCAGTATTTT. Encoded protein: CTSSLAGRTDTQYF.

This clonotype was counted a few times. V and J are TRBV4-2 and TRBJ1-5; 8 bases agree with TRBD1. From germline, CDR1 is LGHNA and CDR2 YNFKEQ. The V segment lost 3 bases and the J segment 4 bases; nucleotides outside the gene matches: 2. The CDR3 is 14 amino acids. Here the CDR3 reads CASSQWTGNQPQHF. CDR3 DNA: TGTGCCAGCAGCCAGTGGACAGGGAATCAGCCCCAGCATTTT.

There are a few counts of this clonotype. The chain has TRBV5-1 and TRBJ1-5, with D perhaps TRBD1 (5 bases). V lost 4 bases, J lost 1 base, and 15 bases lay in between. The CDR3 contains 16 residues. The germline gives CDR1 SGHRS, CDR2 YFSETQ. Here the CDR3 reads CASSPGPIGSNQPQHF. Here the CDR3 DNA reads TGCGCCAGCAGCCCGGGACCCATCGGAAGCAATCAGCCCCAGCATTTT.

This clonotype was seen a handful of times. CDR3 in DNA: TGCGCCAGCAGCCAAGGACTAGCGGGAGGGGTTGAGCAGTTCTTC. Translation gives CASSQGLAGGVEQFF. The chain recombines TRBV4-3 with TRBJ2-1; 14 bases are a match to TRBD2. The CDR3 totals 15 residues. From germline, CDR1 is LGHNA and CDR2 YSLEER. The V segment lost 1 base and the J segment 9 bases; nucleotides outside the gene matches: 2.

The chain combines TRBV29-1 with TRBJ2-1; TRBD2 is a possible D gene (6 bases). Germline lookup yields CDR1 SQVTM and CDR2 ANQGSEA. The CDR3 is 13 residues long. V lost 4 bases and J 1 base, leaving 8 bases between the germline ends. The CDR3 bases are TGCAGCGTTGCCGGGGGTTCCTACAATGAGCAGTTCTTC. Its protein product is CSVAGGSYNEQFF.

This clonotype was seen once. The J gene is TRBJ1-1, the V gene TRBV28; TRBD1 matches 7 bases. Looked up from germline, CDR1 is MDHEN and CDR2 is SYDVKM. This CDR3 contains 14 residues. The ends lost 5 bases at V and 1 base at J; junction bases unmatched: 4. The CDR3 region has the DNA TGTGCCAGCAGTGGGACAGCATCGAACACTGAAGCTTTCTTT. It encodes CASSGTASNTEAFF.

The sample holds a few counts of this clonotype. The chain combines TRBV10-3 with TRBJ2-3; no firm D call. Deletions cut 4 bases from V and 3 bases from J, with 14 bases between. Germline loops: CDR1 ENHRY, CDR2 SYGVKD. CDR3 size: 15 residues. The CDR3: CAISGYDVGTDTQYF. The CDR3, as DNA: TGTGCCATCAGTGGGTACGACGTCGGAACAGATACGCAGTATTTT.

This chain connects TRBV2 to TRBJ2-1; D gene unclear. CDR3 length equals 14 residues. Trimming took 3 bases from V and 3 from J, leaving 9 bases between them. Germline-derived CDR1 and CDR2 are SNHLY and FYNNEI. In DNA form, the CDR3 reads TGTGCCAGCAGTGATGGCCCAAGCTACAATGAGCAGTTCTTC. Protein product: CASSDGPSYNEQFF.

This clonotype was found a few times. The chain has TRBV4-3 and TRBJ2-3, with D unclear. The V and J ends lost 0 bases and 1 base respectively, with 2 bases between them. Germline V gene lookup returns CDR1 LGHNA and CDR2 YSLEER. CDR3 length equals 13 residues. The CDR3: CASSQEGTDTQYF. The CDR3 DNA reads TGCGCCAGCAGCCAAGAGGGCACAGATACGCAGTATTTT.

The J gene is TRBJ2-7, the V gene TRBV9, with D tentatively TRBD1 (6 bases). Germline V gene lookup returns CDR1 SGDLS and CDR2 YYNGEE. V lost 3 bases to trimming and J lost 2 bases, with 12 bases between them. CDR3 length: 14 residues. CDR3 in amino acids: CASSGGGEPYEQYF. CDR3 coding DNA: TGTGCCAGCAGCGGAGGGGGTGAGCCCTACGAGCAGTACTTC.

This clonotype was observed a handful of times. The chain links TRBV28 to TRBJ1-2; TRBD1 might be the D (5 bases). Germline V CDR1 and CDR2: MDHEN, SYDVKM. The length of the CDR3 is 15 residues. Trimming shortened V by 6 bases and J by 3 bases, and 17 bases separated the two germline ends. CDR3 protein: CASSHPQGHHYGYTF. For the CDR3, the DNA is TGTGCCAGCAGCCATCCCCAAGGACACCACTATGGCTACACCTTC.

This clonotype was counted between two and nine times. The chain links TRBV28 to TRBJ2-7; D gene ambiguous. V lost 7 bases and J 3 bases, leaving 16 bases between the germline ends. Per the germline V gene, CDR1 is MDHEN and CDR2 is SYDVKM. This CDR3 has 14 amino acids. The CDR3 region has the DNA TGTGCCAGCAACCCTTGGGGTGGGCTCTACGAGCAGTACTTC. It codes for CASNPWGGLYEQYF.

This chain joins TRBV28 and TRBJ2-1; TRBD2 is a possible D gene (5 bases). The CDR3 runs 15 residues. Germline V lookup: CDR1 MDHEN, CDR2 SYDVKM. V lost 10 bases, J lost 0 bases, and 16 bases lay in between. The CDR3 protein is CANLAFTSSYNEQFF. As DNA, the CDR3 is TGTGCCAACCTAGCATTTACTAGCTCCTACAATGAGCAGTTCTTC.

The genes are TRBV20-1 and TRBJ2-3; D ambiguous. Germline CDR1 and CDR2: DFQATT and SNEGSKA (reference sequence). Between the trimmed V and J ends, which lost 0 bases and 4 bases, there was a span of 11 bases. CDR3 length equals 14 residues. Here the CDR3 DNA reads TGCAGTGCTAGAGATCCGGGCCCCTCAGATACGCAGTATTTT. This sequence encodes CSARDPGPSDTQYF.